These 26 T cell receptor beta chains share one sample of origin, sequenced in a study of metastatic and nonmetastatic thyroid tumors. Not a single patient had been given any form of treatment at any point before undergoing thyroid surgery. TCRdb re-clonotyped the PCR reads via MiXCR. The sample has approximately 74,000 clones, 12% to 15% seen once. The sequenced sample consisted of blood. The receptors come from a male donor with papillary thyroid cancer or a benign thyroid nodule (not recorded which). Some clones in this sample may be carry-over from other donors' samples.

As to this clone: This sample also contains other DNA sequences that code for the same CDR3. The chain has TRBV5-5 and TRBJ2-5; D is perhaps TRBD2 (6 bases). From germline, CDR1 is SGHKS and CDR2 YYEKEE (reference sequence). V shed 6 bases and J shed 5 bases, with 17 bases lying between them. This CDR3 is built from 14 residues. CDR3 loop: CASTSGTRGETQYF. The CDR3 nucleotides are TGTGCCAGCACCTCCGGGACTCGGGGGGAGACCCAGTACTTC.

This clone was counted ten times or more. CDR3 sequence reads: CASSFRGGETQYF. CDR3 DNA sequence: TGTGCCAGCAGTTTCAGGGGAGGGGAGACCCAGTACTTC. This rearrangement joins TRBV27 to TRBJ2-5; D possibly corresponds to TRBD2 (7 bases). CDR3 length: 13 residues. V shed 3 bases and J shed 5 bases, with 10 bases lying between them. Germline CDR1 and CDR2: MNHEY and SMNVEV (reference sequence).

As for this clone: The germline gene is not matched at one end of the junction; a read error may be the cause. CDR3 nucleotide sequence: TGTGCCGGCAGTCACCCCGGGACAGAAGAAAAACTGTTTTTT. This encodes CAGSHPGTEEKLFF. V usage is TRBV12-3 or TRBV12-4 and J usage is TRBJ1-4; 7 nucleotides align to TRBD1. The CDR3 is made up of 14 amino acids.

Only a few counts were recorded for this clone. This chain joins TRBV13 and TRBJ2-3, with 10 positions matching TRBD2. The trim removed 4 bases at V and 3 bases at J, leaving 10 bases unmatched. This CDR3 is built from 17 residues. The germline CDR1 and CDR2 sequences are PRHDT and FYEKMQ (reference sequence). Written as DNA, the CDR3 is TGTGCCAGCAGCTCCAGGCTAGCGGGAGATCGTACAGATACGCAGTATTTT. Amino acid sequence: CASSSRLAGDRTDTQYF.

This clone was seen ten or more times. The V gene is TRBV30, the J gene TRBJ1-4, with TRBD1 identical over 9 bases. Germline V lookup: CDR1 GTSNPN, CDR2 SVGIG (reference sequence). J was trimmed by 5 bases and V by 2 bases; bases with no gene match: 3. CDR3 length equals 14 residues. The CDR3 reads CAWSSGTGNEKLFF. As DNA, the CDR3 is TGTGCCTGGAGTTCCGGGACAGGGAATGAAAAACTGTTTTTT.

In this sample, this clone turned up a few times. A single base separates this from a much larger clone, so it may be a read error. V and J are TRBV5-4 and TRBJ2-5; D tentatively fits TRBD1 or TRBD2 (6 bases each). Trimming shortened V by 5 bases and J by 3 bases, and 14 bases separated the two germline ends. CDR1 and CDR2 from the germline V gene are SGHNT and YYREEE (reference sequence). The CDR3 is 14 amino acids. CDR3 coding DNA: TGTGCCAGCAGTCTGGGGGGCAGGAAAGAGACCCAGTACTTC. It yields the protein CASSLGGRKETQYF.

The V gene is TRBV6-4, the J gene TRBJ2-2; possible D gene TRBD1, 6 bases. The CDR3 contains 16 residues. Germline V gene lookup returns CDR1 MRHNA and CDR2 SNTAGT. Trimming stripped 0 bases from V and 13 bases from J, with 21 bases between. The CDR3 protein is CASSDSGERDTGWLFF. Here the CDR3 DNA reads TGTGCCAGCAGTGACTCCGGTGAAAGGGACACCGGGTGGCTGTTTTTT.

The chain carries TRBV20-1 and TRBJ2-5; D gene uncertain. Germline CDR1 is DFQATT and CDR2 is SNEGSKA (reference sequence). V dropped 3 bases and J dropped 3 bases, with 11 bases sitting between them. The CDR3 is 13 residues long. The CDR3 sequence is CSARRGSKETQYF. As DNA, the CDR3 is TGCAGTGCTAGGAGAGGATCTAAAGAGACCCAGTACTTC.

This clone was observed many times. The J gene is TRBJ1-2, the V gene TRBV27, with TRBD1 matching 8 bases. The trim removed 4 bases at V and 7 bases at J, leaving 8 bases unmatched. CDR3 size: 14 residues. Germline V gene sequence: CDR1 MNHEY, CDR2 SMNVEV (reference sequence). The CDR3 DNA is TGTGCCAGCAGTTCCCGGGACAGGTCGGGTGGCTACACCTTC. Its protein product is CASSSRDRSGGYTF.

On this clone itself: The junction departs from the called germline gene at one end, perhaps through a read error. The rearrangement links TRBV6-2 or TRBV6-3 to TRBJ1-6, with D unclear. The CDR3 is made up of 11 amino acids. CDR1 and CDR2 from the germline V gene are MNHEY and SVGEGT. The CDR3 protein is CASTDRSPLQF. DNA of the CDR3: TGTGCAAGCACAGATCGTTCACCCCTCCAATTT.

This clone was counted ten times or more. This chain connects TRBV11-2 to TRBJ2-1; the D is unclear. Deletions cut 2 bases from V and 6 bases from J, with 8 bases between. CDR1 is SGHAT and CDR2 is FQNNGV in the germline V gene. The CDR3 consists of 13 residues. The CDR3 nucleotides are TGTGCCAGCAGCTTATGGGCTGCCAATGAGCAGTTCTTC. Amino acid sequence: CASSLWAANEQFF.

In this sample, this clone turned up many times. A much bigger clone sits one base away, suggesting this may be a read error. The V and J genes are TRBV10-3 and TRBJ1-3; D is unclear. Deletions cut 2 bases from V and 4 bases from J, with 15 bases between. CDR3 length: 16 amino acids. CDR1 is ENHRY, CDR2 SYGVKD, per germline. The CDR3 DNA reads TGTGCCATCAGTGAGGACTTCAGGTCCGGGGGAAACACCATATATTTT. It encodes CAISEDFRSGGNTIYF.

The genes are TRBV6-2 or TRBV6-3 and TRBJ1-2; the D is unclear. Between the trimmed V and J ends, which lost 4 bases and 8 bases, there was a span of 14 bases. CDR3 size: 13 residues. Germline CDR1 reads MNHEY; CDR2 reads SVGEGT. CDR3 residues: CASSSTGPGGYTF. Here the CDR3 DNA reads TGTGCCAGCAGTTCCACCGGACCGGGGGGCTACACCTTC.

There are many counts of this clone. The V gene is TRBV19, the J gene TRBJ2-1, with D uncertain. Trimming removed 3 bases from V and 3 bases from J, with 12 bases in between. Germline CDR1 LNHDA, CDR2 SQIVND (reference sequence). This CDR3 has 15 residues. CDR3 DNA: TGTGCCAGTAGTATGCCGGGCACGAACTACAATGAGCAGTTCTTC. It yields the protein CASSMPGTNYNEQFF.

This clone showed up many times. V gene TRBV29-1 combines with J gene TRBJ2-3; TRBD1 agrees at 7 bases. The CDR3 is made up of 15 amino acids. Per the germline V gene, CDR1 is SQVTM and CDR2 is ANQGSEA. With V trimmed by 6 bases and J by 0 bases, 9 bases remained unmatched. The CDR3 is CSVSGRGYSTDTQYF. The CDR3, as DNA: TGCAGCGTGAGCGGCAGGGGGTATAGCACAGATACGCAGTATTTT.

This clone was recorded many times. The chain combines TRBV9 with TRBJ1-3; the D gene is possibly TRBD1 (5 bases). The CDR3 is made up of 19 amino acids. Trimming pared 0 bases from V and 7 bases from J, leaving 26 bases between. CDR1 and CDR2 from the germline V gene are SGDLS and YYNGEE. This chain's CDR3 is CASSVGGGSGLEAPNTIYF. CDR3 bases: TGTGCCAGCAGCGTAGGGGGCGGGTCTGGGCTCGAGGCTCCCAACACCATATATTTT.

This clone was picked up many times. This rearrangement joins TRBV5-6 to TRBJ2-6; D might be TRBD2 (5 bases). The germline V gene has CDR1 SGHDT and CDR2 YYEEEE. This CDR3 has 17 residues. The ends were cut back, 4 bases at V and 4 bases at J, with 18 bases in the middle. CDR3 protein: CASSPSSLGYGANVLTF. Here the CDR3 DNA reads TGTGCCAGCAGCCCTTCTAGCCTCGGGTACGGGGCCAACGTCCTGACTTTC.

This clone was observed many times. This CDR3 is CASSLAPGLAGEETQYF. In DNA form, the CDR3 reads TGTGCCAGCAGCTTGGCCCCGGGACTAGCGGGAGAAGAGACCCAGTACTTC. The chain carries TRBV5-5 and TRBJ2-5; TRBD2 aligns across 14 bases. The germline V gene has CDR1 SGHKS and CDR2 YYEKEE (reference sequence). The V gene end was trimmed by 0 bases and the J gene end by 3 bases; junction bases not matched to a gene: 4. The CDR3 spans 17 residues.

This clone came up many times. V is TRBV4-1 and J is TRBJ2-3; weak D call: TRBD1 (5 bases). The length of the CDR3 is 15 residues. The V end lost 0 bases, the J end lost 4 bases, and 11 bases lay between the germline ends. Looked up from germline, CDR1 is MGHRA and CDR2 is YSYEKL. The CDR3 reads CASSQEAGHSDTQYF. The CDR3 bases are TGCGCCAGCAGCCAAGAAGCAGGGCACTCAGATACGCAGTATTTT.

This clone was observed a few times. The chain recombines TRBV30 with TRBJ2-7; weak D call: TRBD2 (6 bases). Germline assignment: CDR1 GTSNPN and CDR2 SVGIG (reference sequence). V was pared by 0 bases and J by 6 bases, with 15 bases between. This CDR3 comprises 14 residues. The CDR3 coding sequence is TGTGCCTGGAGTGTACGGAGGGTCACCGGCGAGCAGTACTTC. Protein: CAWSVRRVTGEQYF.

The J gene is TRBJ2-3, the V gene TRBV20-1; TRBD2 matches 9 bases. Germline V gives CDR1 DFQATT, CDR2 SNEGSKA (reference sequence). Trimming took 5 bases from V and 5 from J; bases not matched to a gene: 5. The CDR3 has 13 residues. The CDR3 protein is CSALGLAIDTQYF. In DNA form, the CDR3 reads TGCAGTGCTCTGGGACTAGCAATAGATACGCAGTATTTT.

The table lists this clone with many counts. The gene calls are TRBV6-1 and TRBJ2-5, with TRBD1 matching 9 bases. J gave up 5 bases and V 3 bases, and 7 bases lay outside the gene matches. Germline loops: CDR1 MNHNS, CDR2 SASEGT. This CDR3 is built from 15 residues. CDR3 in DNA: TGTGCCAGCAGTGAGGGGGACAGGGCAGGGGAGACCCAGTACTTC. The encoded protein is CASSEGDRAGETQYF.

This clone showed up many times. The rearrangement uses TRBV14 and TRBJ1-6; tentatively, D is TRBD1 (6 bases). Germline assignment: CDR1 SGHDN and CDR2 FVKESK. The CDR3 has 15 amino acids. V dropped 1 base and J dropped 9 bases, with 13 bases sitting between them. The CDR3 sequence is CASSQAWGQGSPLHF. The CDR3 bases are TGTGCCAGCAGCCAAGCGTGGGGGCAGGGTTCACCCCTCCACTTT.

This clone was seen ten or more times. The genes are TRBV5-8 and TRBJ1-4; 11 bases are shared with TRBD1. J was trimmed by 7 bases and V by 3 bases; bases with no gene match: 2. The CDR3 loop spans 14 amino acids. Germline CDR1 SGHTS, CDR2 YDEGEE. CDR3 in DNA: TGTGCCAGCAGCTCCGGGACAGGGGGTGAAAAACTGTTTTTT. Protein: CASSSGTGGEKLFF.

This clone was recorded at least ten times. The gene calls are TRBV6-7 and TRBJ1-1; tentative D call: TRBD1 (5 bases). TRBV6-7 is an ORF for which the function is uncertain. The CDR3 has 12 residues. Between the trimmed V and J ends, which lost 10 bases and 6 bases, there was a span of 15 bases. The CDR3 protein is CAITGRGAEAFF. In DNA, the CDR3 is TGTGCCATCACGGGGAGGGGCGCTGAAGCTTTCTTT.

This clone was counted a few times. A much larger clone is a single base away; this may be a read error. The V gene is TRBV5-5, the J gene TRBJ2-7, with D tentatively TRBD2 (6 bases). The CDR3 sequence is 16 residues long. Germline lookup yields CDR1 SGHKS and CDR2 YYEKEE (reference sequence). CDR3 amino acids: CAISLEGSISSYEQYV. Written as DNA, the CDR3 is TGTGCCATCAGCTTGGAGGGCTCGATTAGCTCCTACGAGCAGTACGTC.